This T cell receptor (beta chain) derives from a study of graft-versus-host responses after intestinal transplantation. Whole-study context: In this cohort, recipients had multivisceral, liver-intestinal, or isolated intestinal transplants. Anti-thymocyte globulin served as induction for all recipients, who then took tacrolimus and steroids for approximately three years.

In its sample, this clone was seen once. The antigen is undetermined. Profiled with immunoSEQ multiplex PCR; TCRdb holds only in-frame clones, not every one. Among 120,000 or so clones listed, roughly 93% were seen once. The source of this sequence is a human donor who received an intestinal transplant. This material consisted of unstimulated CD8+ T cells sorted from spleen or lymph node cells, taken before intestinal transplant.

Here the CDR3 DNA reads TGTGCCAGCAGTTACACAGATCTTGGCTACACCTTC. It is translated as CASSYTDLGYTF. This sequence joins TRBV6-5 and TRBJ1-2; D is unresolved. V lost 2 bases and J lost 7, with 8 bases in between. The CDR3 loop spans 12 amino acids. Germline V lookup: CDR1 MNHEY, CDR2 SVGAGI.